This T cell receptor (beta chain) was sequenced during a study of OX40 agonist ivuxolimab in advanced cancers. On the study more broadly: Patients took ivuxolimab, an agonistic anti-OX40 (CD134) antibody. Whole-study findings and limits: On average, a greater number of expanded clones characterised CD8+ T cells relative to CD4+. At 0.1 to 3.0 mg/kg, clonal expansion of CD4+ and CD8+ blood T cells had occurred by week 6.

The method was immunoSEQ multiplex PCR; TCRdb's version includes in-frame clones alone and lacks a portion of them. The sample lists roughly 46,000 clones; approximately 88% were seen once. Concerning this clone: The target antigen is unknown.

Germline loops: CDR1 SGHKS, CDR2 YYEKEE (reference sequence). This CDR3 contains 15 residues. Trimming shortened V by 4 bases and J by 0 bases, and 11 bases separated the two germline ends. This receptor was identified in an adult with an advanced solid tumor such as melanoma, head and neck, liver or kidney cancer. The rearrangement links TRBV5-5 to TRBJ1-5; TRBD1 is a possible D gene (6 bases). The sequencing used CD4+ or CD8+ T cells sorted from blood, collected in a trial of the OX40 agonist ivuxolimab. As DNA, the CDR3 is TGTGCCAGCAGCCCCGGACAGTTTAGCAATCAGCCCCAGCATTTT. This codes for CASSPGQFSNQPQHF.